This T cell receptor beta chain was recorded in a study of regulatory T cells in long-lasting Graves disease. Both iRepertoire HTBI primers and Arm-PCR of CDR3 regions were used to build the TCR beta libraries. TCRdb fed the multiplex PCR reads into MiXCR, producing one record per CDR3 protein. The table has 510,000 or so distinct CDR3 sequences, around 11% seen once. The CDR3 sequence is 14 residues long. In germline, CDR1 is MNHEY, CDR2 SMNVEV (reference sequence). With V trimmed by 6 bases and J by 2 bases, 7 bases remained unmatched. Time point reported: newly diagnosed GD, antithyroid drugs for less than 3 months. There was RNA extracted from PBMCs, and the TCR library was made from it. This clonotype appeared many times. The sample was also linked to a second study, of T cells in Graves' hyperthyroidism and ophthalmopathy. As that report states: Graves' hyperthyroidism qualified as stable when ophthalmopathy did not progress within 18 months. The diagnostic basis comprised clinical symptoms, serum thyroxine and TRAb, thyroid ultrasound and orbital computed tomography. Ophthalmopathy, as predicted by the model, came a median roughly 6.5 months after the prediction.

The origin of this receptor is a woman aged 25 to 39 with Graves disease. The genes are TRBV27 and TRBJ2-7; 7 bases are shared with TRBD1. This specimen was peripheral blood mononuclear cells (PBMCs), taken at new diagnosis, from a patient treated with antithyroid drugs. The CDR3 DNA follows: TGTGCCAGCAGCGCAACGGACAGGCCCTACGAGCAGTACTTC. Encoded protein: CASSATDRPYEQYF.